This T cell receptor beta chain was retrieved from a study of OX40 agonist ivuxolimab in advanced cancers. Measured with immunoSEQ multiplex PCR; TCRdb has only the in-frame clones, and not every one. This table holds roughly 51,000 clones, approximately 86% found once. Germline loops: CDR1 SEHNR, CDR2 FQNEAQ (reference sequence). V was clipped by 3 bases and J by 6 bases, with 12 bases between them. CDR3 length equals 14 residues. This specimen consisted of CD4+ or CD8+ T cells sorted from blood, obtained in a trial of the OX40 agonist ivuxolimab. The gene calls are TRBV7-9 and TRBJ2-1; D is unresolved. The TCR sequence derives from an adult with an advanced solid tumor such as melanoma, head and neck, liver or kidney cancer. For the CDR3, the DNA is TGTGCCAGCAGCTTTATCAGCGACCCCAATGAGCAGTTCTTC. Protein product: CASSFISDPNEQFF.